This TCR beta chain was observed in a study of blood T cell repertoires in COVID-19. Study context: The United States, Italy and Spain were the sources of the acute and convalescent COVID-19 samples. From T cells, B-cell-depleted T cells, or PBMCs came the material, which was cDNA or gDNA.

Profiling relied on immunoSEQ multiplex PCR, and the TCRdb table lists in-frame clones only, not all of them. The top ten clones hold 9.8% of a sample with more than 150,000 clones, 84% of them seen once. Looked up from germline, CDR1 is SGHDT and CDR2 is YYEEEE. Trimming shortened V by 0 bases and J by 5 bases, and 8 bases separated the two germline ends. There are 13 residues in the CDR3. This sequence originates from a woman in her fifties or sixties with acute or convalescent COVID-19. The V call is TRBV5-6, the J call TRBJ2-5; a possible D gene is TRBD2 (5 bases). The specimen was peripheral blood. CDR3 DNA sequence: TGTGCCAGCAGCTTGGTCGGGGTGGAGACCCAGTACTTC. Translated, it gives CASSLVGVETQYF.